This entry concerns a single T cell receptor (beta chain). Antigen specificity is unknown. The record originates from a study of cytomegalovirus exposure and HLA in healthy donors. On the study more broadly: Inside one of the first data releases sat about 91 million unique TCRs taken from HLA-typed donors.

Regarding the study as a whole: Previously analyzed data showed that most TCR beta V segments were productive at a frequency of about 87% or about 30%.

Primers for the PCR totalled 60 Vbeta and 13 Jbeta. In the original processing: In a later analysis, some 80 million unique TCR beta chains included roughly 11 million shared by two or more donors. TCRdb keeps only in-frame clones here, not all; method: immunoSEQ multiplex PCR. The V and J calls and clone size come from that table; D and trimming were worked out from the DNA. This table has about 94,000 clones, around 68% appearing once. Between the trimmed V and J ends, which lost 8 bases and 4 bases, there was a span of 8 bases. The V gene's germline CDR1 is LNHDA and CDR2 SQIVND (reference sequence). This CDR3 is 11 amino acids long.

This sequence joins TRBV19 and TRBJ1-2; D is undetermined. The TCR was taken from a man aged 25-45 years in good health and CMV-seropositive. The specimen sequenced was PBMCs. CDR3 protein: CASAGAYGYTF. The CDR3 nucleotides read TGTGCCAGTGCCGGTGCCTATGGCTACACCTTC.